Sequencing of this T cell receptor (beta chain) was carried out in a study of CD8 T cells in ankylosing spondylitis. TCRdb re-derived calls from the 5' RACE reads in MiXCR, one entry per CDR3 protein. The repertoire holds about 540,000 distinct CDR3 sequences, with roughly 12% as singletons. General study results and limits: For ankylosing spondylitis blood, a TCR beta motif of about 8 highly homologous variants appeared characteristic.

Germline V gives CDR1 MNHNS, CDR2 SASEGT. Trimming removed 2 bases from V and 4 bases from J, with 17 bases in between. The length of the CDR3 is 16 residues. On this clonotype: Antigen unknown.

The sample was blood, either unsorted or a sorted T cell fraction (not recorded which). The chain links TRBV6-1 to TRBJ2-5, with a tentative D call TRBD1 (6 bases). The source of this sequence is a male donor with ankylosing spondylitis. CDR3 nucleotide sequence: TGTGCCAGCAGTGAACGAAGACTCCAGGGGAGAGAGACCCAGTACTTC. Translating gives CASSERRLQGRETQYF.